Included here is one T cell receptor (beta chain) sequence, with context. The antigen is unknown. The sample is drawn from a study of T-cell memory formation after mild COVID-19. Whole-study context: In these data, TCR clusters were largely donor specific.

Constant-segment primers served in 5'RACE that generated TCR alpha and TCR beta cDNA libraries bearing sample barcodes and UMIs. TCRdb passed the 5' RACE reads through MiXCR, listing each CDR3 protein once. The sample shows about 400,000 distinct CDR3 sequences, about a sixth of them seen only once. CDR3 size: 14 residues. Trimming took 5 bases from V and 5 from J, leaving 15 bases between them. The germline gives CDR1 MDHEN, CDR2 SYDVKM. The study, taken as a whole, reports: CD4+ bias marked clones expanding day 15 to 37, unlike balanced contracting clones.

The V call is TRBV28, the J call TRBJ1-2; no clear D. The source is a man between 18 and 29 years old who had mild COVID-19 (a few samples of this study predate the infection). Cell type and time point are not known. Sequenced input: PBMCs or a T cell subset sorted from them (not recorded which). The CDR3 DNA sequence: TGTGCCAGCAGTCTCGGCGTGGGAGGATATGGCTACACCTTC. It codes for CASSLGVGGYGYTF.